This T cell receptor (beta chain) was sequenced for a study of T cells in narcolepsy. Study overall: Healthy controls were enrolled alongside patients with narcolepsy type 1 or type 2.

Concerning this clone: Its antigen remains unknown.

Study conclusions and caveats: Reportedly, autoreactive clonotypes were serially detected in patients' blood but not controls'. Comparing one patient's CSF and blood CD4+ clonotypes highlighted HCRT- and TRIB2-specific autoreactive clonotypes.

Sequencing used immunoSEQ multiplex PCR; TCRdb keeps in-frame clones, though not all of them. The sample has some 30,000 clones; around 80% are singletons. CDR1 and CDR2 from the germline V gene are SGDLS and YYNGEE. The V and J ends lost 4 bases and 13 bases respectively, with 11 bases between them. The CDR3 loop spans 11 amino acids. The source material was memory (CD45RA-) CD4+ T cells from blood. This receptor was taken from a human donor in good health. The chain joins TRBV9 to TRBJ2-2; no clear D. In nucleotides, the CDR3 is TGTGCCAGCAGCCGGGCCGGCGGGCTGTTTTTT. Translated: CASSRAGGLFF.